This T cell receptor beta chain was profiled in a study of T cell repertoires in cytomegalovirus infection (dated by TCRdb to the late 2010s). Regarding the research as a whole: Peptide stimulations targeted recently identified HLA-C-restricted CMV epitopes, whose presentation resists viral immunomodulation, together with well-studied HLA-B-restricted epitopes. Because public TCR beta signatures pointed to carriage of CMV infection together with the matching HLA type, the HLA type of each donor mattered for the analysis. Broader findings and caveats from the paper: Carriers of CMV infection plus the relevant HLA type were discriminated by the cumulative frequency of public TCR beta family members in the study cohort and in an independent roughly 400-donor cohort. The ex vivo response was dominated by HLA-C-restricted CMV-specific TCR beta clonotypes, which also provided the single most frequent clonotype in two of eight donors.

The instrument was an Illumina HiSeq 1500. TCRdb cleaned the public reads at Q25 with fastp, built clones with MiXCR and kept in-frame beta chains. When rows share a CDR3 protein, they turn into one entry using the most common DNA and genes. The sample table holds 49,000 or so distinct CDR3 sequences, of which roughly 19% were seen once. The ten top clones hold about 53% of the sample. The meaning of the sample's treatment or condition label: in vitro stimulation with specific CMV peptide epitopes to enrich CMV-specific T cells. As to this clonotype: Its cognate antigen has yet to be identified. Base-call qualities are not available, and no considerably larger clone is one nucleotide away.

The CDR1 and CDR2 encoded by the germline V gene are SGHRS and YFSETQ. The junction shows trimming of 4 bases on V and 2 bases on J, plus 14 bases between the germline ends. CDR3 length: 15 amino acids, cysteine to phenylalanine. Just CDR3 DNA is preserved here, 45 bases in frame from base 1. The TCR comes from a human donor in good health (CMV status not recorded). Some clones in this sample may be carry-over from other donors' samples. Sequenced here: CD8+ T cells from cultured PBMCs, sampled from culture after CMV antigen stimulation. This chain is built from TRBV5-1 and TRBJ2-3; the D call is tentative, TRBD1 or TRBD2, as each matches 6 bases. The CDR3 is CASSLRGGPTDTQYF. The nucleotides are TGCGCCAGCAGCCTCCGTGGGGGGCCCACAGATACGCAGTATTTT.